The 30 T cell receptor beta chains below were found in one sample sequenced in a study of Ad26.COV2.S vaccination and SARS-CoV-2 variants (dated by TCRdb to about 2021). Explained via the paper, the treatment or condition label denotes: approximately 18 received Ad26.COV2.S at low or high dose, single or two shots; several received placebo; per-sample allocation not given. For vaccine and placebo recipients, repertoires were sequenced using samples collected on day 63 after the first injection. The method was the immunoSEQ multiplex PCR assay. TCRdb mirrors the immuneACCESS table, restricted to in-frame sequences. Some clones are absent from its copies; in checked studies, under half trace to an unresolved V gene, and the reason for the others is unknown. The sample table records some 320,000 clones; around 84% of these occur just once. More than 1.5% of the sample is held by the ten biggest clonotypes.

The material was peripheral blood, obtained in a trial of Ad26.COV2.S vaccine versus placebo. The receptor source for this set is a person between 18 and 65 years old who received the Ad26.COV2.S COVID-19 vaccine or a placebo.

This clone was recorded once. DNA of the CDR3: TGTGCCAGCAGCCCCCGGGGGGGTTTGGACAATGAGCAGTTCTTC. Translation gives CASSPRGGLDNEQFF. The chain employs TRBV3-1 (or the pseudogene TRBV3-2) and TRBJ2-1, with 8 positions matching TRBD2. Unmatched junction bases numbered 7, after V lost 4 bases and J lost 5 bases. This CDR3 is built from 15 residues. Germline loops: CDR1 LGHDT, CDR2 YNNKEL (reference sequence).

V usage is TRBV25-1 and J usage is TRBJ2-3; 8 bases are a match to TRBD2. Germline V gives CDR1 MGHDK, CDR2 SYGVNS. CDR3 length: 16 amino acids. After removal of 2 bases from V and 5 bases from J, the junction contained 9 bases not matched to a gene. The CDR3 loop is CASSEVGGGKIDTQYF. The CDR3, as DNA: TGTGCCAGCAGTGAAGTGGGCGGGGGGAAGATAGATACGCAGTATTTT.

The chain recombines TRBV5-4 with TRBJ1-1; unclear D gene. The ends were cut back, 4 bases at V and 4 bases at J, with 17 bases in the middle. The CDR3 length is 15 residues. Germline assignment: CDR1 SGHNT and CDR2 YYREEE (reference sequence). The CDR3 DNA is TGTGCCAGCAGCCGCGGGATCGTAGCGGGCACTGAAGCTTTCTTT. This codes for CASSRGIVAGTEAFF.

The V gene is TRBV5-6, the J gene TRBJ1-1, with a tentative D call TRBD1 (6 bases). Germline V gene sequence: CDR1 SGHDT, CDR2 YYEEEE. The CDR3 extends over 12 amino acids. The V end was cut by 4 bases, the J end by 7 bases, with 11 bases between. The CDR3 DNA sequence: TGTGCCAGCAGCCCGACAGGTCGTGAAGCTTTCTTT. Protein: CASSPTGREAFF.

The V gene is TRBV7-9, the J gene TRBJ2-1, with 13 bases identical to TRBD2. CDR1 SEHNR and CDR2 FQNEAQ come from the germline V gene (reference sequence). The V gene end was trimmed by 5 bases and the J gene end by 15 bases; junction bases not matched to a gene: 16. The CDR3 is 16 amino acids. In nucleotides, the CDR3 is TGTGCCAGCAGCCCCACTACTAGCGGGGGGGCCTCGGGAGGGTTCTTC. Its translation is CASSPTTSGGASGGFF.

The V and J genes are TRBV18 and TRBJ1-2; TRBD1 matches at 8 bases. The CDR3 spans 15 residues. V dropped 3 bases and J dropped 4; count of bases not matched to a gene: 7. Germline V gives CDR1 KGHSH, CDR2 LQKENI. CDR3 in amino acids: CASSPTGAAGYGYTF. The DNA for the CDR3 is TGTGCCAGCTCACCGACAGGGGCCGCTGGCTATGGCTACACCTTC.

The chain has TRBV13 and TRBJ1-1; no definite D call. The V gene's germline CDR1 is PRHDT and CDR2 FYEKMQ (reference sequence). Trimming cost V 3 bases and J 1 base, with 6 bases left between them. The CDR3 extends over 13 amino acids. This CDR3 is CASSLDQNTEAFF. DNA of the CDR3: TGTGCCAGCAGCTTGGACCAGAACACTGAAGCTTTCTTT.

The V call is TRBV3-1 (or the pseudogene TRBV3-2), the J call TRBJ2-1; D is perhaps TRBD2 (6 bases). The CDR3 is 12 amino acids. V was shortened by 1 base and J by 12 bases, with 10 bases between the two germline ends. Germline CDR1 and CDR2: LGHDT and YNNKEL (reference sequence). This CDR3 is CASSQVDYGQFF. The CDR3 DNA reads TGTGCCAGCAGCCAAGTGGACTATGGGCAGTTCTTC.

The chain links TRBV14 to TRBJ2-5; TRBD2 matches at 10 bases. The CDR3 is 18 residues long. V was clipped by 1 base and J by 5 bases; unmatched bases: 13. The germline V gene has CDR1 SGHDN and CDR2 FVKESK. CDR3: CASSQVYSGGASLETQYF. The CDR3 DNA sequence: TGTGCCAGCAGCCAAGTATACAGCGGGGGGGCGAGTTTGGAGACCCAGTACTTC. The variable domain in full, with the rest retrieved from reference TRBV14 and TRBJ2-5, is EAGVTQFPSHSVIEKGQTVTLRCDPISGHDNLYWYRRVMGKEIKFLLHFVKESKQDESGMPNNRFLAERTGGTYSTLKVQPAELEDSGVYFCASSQVYSGGASLETQYFGPGTRLLVL.

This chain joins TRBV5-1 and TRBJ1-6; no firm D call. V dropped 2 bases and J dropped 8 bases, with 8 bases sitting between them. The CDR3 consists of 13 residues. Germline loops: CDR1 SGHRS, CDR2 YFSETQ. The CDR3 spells CASSLHTDSPLHF. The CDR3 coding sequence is TGCGCCAGCAGCTTACATACAGATTCACCCCTCCACTTT. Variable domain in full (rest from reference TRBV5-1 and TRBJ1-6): KAGVTQTPRYLIKTRGQQVTLSCSPISGHRSVSWYQQTPGQGLQFLFEYFSETQRNKGNFPGRFSGRQFSNSRSEMNVSTLELGDSALYLCASSLHTDSPLHFGNGTRLTVT.

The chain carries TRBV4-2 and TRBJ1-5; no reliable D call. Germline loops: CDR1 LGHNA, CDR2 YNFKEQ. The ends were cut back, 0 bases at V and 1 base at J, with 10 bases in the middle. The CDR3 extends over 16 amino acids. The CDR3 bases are TGTGCCAGCAGCCAAGATATGATGGGCAGCAATCAGCCCCAGCATTTT. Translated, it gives CASSQDMMGSNQPQHF.

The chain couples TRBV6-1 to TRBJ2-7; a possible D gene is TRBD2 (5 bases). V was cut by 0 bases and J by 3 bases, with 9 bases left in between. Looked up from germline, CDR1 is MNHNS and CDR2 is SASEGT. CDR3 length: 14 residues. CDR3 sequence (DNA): TGTGCCAGCAGTGAAGCGCCTCGGGACTACGAGCAGTACTTC. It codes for CASSEAPRDYEQYF.

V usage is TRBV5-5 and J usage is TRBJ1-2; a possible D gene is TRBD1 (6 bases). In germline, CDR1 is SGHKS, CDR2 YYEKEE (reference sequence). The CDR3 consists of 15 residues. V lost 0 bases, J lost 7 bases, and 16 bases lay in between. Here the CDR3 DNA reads TGTGCCAGCAGCTTGGCCACCGACAGGCTGGGTGGCTACACCTTC. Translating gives CASSLATDRLGGYTF.

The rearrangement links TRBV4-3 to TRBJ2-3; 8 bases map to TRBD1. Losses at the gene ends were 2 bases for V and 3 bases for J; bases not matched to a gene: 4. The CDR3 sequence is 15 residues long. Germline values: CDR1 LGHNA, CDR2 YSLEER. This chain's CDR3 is CASSQSDRETDTQYF. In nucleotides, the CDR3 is TGCGCCAGCAGCCAATCGGACAGGGAGACAGATACGCAGTATTTT.

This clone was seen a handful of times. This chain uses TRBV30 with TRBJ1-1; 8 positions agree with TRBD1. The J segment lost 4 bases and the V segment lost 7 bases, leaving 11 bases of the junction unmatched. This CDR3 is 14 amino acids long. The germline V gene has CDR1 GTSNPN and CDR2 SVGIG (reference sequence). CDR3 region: CAYGQGDVSTEAFF. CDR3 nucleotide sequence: TGTGCCTACGGACAGGGTGATGTGTCCACTGAAGCTTTCTTT.

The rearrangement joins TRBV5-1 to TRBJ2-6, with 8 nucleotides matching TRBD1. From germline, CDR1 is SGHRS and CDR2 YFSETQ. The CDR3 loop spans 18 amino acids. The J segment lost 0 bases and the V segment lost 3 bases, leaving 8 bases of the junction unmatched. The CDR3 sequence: CASSSGQGLLSGANVLTF. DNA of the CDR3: TGCGCCAGCAGCTCCGGACAGGGCCTACTCTCTGGGGCCAACGTCCTGACTTTC.

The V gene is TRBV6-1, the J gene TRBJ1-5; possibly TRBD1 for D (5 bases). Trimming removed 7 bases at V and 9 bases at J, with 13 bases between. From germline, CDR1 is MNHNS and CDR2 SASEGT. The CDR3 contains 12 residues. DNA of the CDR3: TGTGCCAGCACCCGGGACCCCGGGCCCCAGCATTTT. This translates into CASTRDPGPQHF.

Here the CDR3 DNA reads TGCGCCAGCAGCCAAGATCGAAGGTACTATGGCTACACCTTC. It encodes CASSQDRRYYGYTF. V and J are TRBV4-1 and TRBJ1-2, with D unresolved. CDR3 length: 14 amino acids. V dropped 0 bases and J dropped 3 bases, with 8 bases sitting between them. Per the germline V gene, CDR1 is MGHRA and CDR2 is YSYEKL.

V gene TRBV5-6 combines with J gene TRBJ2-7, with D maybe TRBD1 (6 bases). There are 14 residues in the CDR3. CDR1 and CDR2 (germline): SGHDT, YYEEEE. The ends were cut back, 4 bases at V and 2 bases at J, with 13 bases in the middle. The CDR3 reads CASSTGFGAYEQYF. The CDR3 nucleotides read TGTGCCAGCAGCACAGGGTTCGGAGCCTACGAGCAGTACTTC.

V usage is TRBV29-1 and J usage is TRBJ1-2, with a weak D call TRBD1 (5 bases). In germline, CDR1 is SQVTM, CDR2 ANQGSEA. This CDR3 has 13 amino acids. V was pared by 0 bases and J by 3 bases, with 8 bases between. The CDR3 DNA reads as TGCAGCGTTGAAGAATACAGGCACTATGGCTACACCTTC. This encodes CSVEEYRHYGYTF.

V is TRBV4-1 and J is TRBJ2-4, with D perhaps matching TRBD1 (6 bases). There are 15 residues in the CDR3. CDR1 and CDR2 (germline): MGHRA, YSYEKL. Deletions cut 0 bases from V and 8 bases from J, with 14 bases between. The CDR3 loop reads CASSQDGTKRDIQYF. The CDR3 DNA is TGCGCCAGCAGCCAAGATGGGACAAAAAGGGACATTCAGTACTTC.

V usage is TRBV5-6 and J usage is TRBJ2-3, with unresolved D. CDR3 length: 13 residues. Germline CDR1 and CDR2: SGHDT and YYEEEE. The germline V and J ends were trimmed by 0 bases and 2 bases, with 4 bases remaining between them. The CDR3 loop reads CASSLVFTDTQYF. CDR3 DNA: TGTGCCAGCAGCTTGGTATTCACAGATACGCAGTATTTT. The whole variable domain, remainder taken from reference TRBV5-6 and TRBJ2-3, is DAGVTQSPTHLIKTRGQQVTLRCSPKSGHDTVSWYQQALGQGPQFIFQYYEEEERQRGNFPDRFSGHQFPNYSSELNVNALLLGDSALYLCASSLVFTDTQYFGPGTRLTVL.

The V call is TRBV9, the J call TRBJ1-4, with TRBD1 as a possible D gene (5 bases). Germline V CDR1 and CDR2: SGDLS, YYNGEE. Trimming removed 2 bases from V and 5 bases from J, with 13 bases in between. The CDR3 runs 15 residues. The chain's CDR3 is CASSVGTPKNEKLFF. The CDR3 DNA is TGTGCCAGCAGCGTCGGGACCCCGAAAAATGAAAAACTGTTTTTT.

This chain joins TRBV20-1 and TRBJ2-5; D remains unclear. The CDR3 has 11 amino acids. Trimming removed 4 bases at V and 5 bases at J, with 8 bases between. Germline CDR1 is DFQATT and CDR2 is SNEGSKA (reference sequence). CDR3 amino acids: CSAIQRETQYF. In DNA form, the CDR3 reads TGCAGTGCTATACAAAGGGAGACCCAGTACTTC.

The CDR3 sequence is CASSLGRTRDGELFF. Written as DNA, the CDR3 is TGCGCCAGCAGCTTGGGCCGGACCAGGGACGGGGAGCTGTTTTTT. The V call is TRBV5-1, the J call TRBJ2-2, with D possibly being TRBD1 (5 bases). V gave up 0 bases and J gave up 7 bases, with 13 bases separating them. The CDR3 length is 15 residues. CDR1 is SGHRS and CDR2 is YFSETQ in the germline V gene.

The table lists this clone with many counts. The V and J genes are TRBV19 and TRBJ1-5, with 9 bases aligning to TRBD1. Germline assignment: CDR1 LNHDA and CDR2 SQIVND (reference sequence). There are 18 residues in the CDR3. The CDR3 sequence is CASRPQQGALVGNQPQHF. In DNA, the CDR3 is TGTGCTTCACGCCCCCAACAGGGGGCTTTGGTTGGCAATCAGCCCCAGCATTTT.

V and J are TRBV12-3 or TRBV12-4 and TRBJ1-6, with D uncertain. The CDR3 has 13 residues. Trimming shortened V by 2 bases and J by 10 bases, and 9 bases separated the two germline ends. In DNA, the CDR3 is TGTGCCAGCAGTTTATACAACGGATCACCCCTCCACTTT. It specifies CASSLYNGSPLHF.

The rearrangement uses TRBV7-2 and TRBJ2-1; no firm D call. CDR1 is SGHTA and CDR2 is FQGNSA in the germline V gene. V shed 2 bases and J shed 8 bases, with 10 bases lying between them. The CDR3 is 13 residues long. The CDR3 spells CASSLNYRDEQFF. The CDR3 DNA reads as TGTGCCAGCAGCTTAAATTATAGGGATGAGCAGTTCTTC.

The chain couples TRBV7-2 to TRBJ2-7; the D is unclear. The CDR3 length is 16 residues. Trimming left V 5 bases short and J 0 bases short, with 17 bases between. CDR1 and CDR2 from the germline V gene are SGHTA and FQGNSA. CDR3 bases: TGTGCCAGCAGCCTAAGTGTCTCCTCAAGCTCCTACGAGCAGTACTTC. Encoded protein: CASSLSVSSSSYEQYF.

CDR3 loop: CASSFRGEVETQYF. Written as DNA, the CDR3 is TGTGCCAGCAGCTTCCGGGGGGAGGTGGAGACCCAGTACTTC. The rearrangement uses TRBV5-4 and TRBJ2-5; 7 bases are shared with TRBD2. This CDR3 has 14 amino acids. Germline V gene data show CDR1 as SGHNT and CDR2 as YYREEE (reference sequence). The ends lost 2 bases at V and 5 bases at J; junction bases unmatched: 6.